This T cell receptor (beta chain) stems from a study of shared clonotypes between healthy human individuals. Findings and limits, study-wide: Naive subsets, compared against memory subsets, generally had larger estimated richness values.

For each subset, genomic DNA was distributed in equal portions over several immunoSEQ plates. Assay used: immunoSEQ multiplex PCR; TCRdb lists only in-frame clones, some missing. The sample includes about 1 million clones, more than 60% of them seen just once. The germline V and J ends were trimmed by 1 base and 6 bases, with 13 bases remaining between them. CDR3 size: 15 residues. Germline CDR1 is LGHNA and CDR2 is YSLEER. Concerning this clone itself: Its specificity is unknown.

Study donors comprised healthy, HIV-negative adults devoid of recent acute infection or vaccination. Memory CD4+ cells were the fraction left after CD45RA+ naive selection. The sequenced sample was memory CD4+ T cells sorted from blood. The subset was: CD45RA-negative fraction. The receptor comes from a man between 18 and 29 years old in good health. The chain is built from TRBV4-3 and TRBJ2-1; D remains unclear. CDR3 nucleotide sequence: TGCGCCAGCAGCCAAGGGTTTTCTACCGGCAATGAGCAGTTCTTC. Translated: CASSQGFSTGNEQFF.